This paragraph reports one TCR beta chain. As originally analysed: For nucleated cells, counts were estimated from reference gene primer amplification. Here immunoSEQ multiplex PCR was the method, and the copy in TCRdb shows in-frame clones only, minus some. V and J calls and clone size are those listed in that table; D and trimming were worked out from the DNA. The repertoire includes about 110,000 clones, roughly 80% of them detected once, and approximately 7.9% sits in the top ten. This sample stems from a study of blood T cell repertoires in COVID-19. Study as a whole: The analysed material was cDNA or gDNA that came from T cells, B-cell-depleted T cells, or PBMCs.

Sequencing input: peripheral blood. The TCR sequence derives from an older man with acute or convalescent COVID-19.

This CDR3 reads CASSLYGAGQPQHF. For the CDR3, the DNA is TGTGCCAGCAGTCTCTATGGGGCAGGACAGCCCCAGCATTTT. The chain links TRBV27 to TRBJ1-5; the D gene is possibly TRBD1 (5 bases). Trimming took off 5 bases at V and 7 bases at J, with 15 bases between the two ends. The CDR3 is 14 residues long. The V gene's germline CDR1 is MNHEY and CDR2 SMNVEV (reference sequence).